What follows describes a single T cell receptor beta chain. Authors' methods: Counts of nucleated cells, estimated from reference gene primer amplification, were obtained. The protocol was immunoSEQ multiplex PCR, while the TCRdb copy is restricted to in-frame clones and leaves out a portion. The V and J calls and the clone size are those of that table, but D and trimming were determined from the DNA. Of 65,000 to 85,000 clones listed, around 82% are singletons. These data come from a study of blood T cell repertoires in COVID-19. On the study more broadly: There were acute and convalescent COVID-19 samples, and they came from the United States, Italy and Spain. From T cells, B-cell-depleted T cells, or PBMCs came the material, which was cDNA or gDNA.

CDR1 is SNHLY, CDR2 FYNNEI, per germline. V lost 5 bases to trimming and J lost 4 bases, with 8 bases between them. The CDR3 runs 13 residues. The sequenced sample was peripheral blood. The gene calls are TRBV2 and TRBJ2-2; weak D call: TRBD2 (5 bases). This clonotype originated in a man aged 45-65 years with active COVID-19. The CDR3 here is CASSWTVTGELFF. The CDR3 DNA reads as TGTGCCAGCAGTTGGACTGTCACCGGGGAGCTGTTTTTT.